The 2 T cell receptor beta chains below come from one sample, sequenced in a study of shared clonotypes between healthy human individuals. Clones were sequenced by immunoSEQ multiplex PCR, and TCRdb holds only the in-frame ones, with some missing. The table shows more than 2 million clones, with roughly 94% occurring only once. The material sequenced was naive CD4+ T cells sorted from blood. Documented subset: CD45RA+ positively selected. All receptors derive from a man between 18 and 29 years old in good health.

Regarding this clone: A much larger clone lies one base from this, so it may be a read error. The same CDR3 also results from other DNA sequences found in this sample. The chain couples TRBV30 to TRBJ2-2, with no clear D. This CDR3 is 12 amino acids long. Trimming took 1 base from V and 3 from J, leaving 3 bases between them. Looked up from germline, CDR1 is GTSNPN and CDR2 is SVGIG (reference sequence). CDR3 coding DNA: TGTGCCTGGAGTGGGGACACCGGGGAGCTGTTTTTT. Translating gives CAWSGDTGELFF.

The chain uses TRBV6-5 and TRBJ2-1; D gene ambiguous. This CDR3 has 13 residues. V dropped 4 bases and J dropped 10 bases, with 14 bases sitting between them. Germline V gene sequence: CDR1 MNHEY, CDR2 SVGAGI. DNA of the CDR3: TGTGCCAGCAGTTTGTCCACTTTGGGGGAGCAGTTCTTC. This translates into CASSLSTLGEQFF.